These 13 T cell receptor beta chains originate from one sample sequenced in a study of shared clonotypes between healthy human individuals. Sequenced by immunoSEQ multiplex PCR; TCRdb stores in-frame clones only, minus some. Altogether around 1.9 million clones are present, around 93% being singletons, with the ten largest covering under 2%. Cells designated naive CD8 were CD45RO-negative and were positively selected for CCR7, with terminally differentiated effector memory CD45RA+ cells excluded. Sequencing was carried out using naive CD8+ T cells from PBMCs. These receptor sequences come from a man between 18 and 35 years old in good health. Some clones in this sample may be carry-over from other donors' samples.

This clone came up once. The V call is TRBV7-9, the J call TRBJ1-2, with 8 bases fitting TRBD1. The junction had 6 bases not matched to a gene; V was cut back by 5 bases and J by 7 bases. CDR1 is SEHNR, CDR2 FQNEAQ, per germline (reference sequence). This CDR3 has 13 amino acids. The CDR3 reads CASSDGQGGGYTF. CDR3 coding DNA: TGTGCCAGCAGCGATGGACAGGGAGGTGGCTACACCTTC.

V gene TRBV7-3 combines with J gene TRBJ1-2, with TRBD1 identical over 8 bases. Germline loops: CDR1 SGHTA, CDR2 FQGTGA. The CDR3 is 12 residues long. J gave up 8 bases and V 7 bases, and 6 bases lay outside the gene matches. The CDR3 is CASTGQGFGYTF. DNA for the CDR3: TGTGCCAGCACCGGACAGGGTTTCGGCTACACCTTC.

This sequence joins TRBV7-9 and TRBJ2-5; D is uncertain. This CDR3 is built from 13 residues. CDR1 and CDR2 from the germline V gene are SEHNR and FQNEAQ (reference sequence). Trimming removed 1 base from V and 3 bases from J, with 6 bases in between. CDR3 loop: CASSLEPKETQYF. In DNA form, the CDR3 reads TGTGCCAGCAGCTTAGAGCCAAAAGAGACCCAGTACTTC.

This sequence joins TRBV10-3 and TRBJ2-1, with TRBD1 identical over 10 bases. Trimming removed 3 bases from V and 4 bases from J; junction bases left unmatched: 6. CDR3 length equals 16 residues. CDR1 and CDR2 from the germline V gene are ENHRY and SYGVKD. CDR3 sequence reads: CAISDRGQGTYNEQFF. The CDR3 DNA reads TGTGCCATCAGTGATCGGGGACAGGGGACTTACAATGAGCAGTTCTTC.

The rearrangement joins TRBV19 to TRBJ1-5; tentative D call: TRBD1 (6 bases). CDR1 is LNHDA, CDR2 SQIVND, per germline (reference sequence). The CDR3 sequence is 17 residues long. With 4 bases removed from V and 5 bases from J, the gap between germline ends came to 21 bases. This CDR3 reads CASSTPSGRGSDQPQHF. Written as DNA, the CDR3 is TGTGCCAGTAGTACACCCTCGGGAAGGGGGAGCGATCAGCCCCAGCATTTT. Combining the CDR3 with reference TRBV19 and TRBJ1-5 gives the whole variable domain DGGITQSPKYLFRKEGQNVTLSCEQNLNHDAMYWYRQDPGQGLRLIYYSQIVNDFQKGDIAEGYSVSREKKESFPLTVTSAQKNPTAFYLCASSTPSGRGSDQPQHFGDGTRLSIL.

The CDR3 nucleotides are TGTGCCAGTACCACCGGACTCCCACCCCACGAGCAGTACTTC. Its protein is CASTTGLPPHEQYF. This sequence joins TRBV19 and TRBJ2-7; tentatively, D is TRBD2 (5 bases). The V gene's germline CDR1 is LNHDA and CDR2 SQIVND (reference sequence). CDR3 length equals 14 residues. Trimming cost V 7 bases and J 5 bases, with 18 bases left between them.

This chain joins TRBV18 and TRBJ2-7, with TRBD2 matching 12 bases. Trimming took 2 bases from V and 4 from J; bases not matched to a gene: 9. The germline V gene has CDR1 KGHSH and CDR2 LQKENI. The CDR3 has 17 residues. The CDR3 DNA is TGTGCCAGCTCACCAGGGGGGCGACTAGCGGGAGCATACGAGCAGTACTTC. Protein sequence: CASSPGGRLAGAYEQYF.

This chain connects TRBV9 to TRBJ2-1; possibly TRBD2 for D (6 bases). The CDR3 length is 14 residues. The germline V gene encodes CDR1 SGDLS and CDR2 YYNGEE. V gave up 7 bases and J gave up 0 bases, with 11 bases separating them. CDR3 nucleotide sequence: TGTGCCAGCGGGGGGAGGATCTCCTACAATGAGCAGTTCTTC. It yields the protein CASGGRISYNEQFF.

The CDR3 DNA is TGTGCCAGCAGTTTATTACCGAACAGGGGGGTGTCAGATACGCAGTATTTT. Protein sequence: CASSLLPNRGVSDTQYF. This chain uses TRBV27 with TRBJ2-3; TRBD1 matches at 8 bases. This CDR3 has 17 amino acids. Germline assignment: CDR1 MNHEY and CDR2 SMNVEV (reference sequence). The V gene end was trimmed by 1 base and the J gene end by 4 bases; junction bases not matched to a gene: 10.

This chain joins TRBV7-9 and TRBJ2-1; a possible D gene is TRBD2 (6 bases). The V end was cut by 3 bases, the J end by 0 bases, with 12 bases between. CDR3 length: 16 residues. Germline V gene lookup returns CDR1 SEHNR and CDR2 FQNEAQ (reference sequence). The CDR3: CASSFLGLSSYNEQFF. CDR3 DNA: TGTGCCAGCAGCTTCCTAGGACTAAGCTCCTACAATGAGCAGTTCTTC.

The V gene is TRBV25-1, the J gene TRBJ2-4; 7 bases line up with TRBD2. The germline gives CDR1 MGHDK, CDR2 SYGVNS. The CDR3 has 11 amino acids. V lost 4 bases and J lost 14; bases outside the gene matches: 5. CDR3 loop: CASSGGGPKYF. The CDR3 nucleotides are TGTGCCAGCAGTGGGGGGGGACCTAAGTACTTC.

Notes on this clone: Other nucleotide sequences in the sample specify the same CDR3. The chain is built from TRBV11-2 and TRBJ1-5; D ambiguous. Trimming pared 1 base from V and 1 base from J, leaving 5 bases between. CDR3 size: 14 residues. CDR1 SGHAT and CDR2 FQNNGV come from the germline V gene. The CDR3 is CASSLGGSNQPQHF. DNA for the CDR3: TGTGCCAGCAGCTTAGGGGGAAGCAATCAGCCCCAGCATTTT.

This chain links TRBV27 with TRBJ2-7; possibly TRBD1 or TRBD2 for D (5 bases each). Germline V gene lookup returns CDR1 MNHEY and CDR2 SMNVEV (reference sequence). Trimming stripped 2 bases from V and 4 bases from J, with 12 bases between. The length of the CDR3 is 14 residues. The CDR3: CASSLGGPQYEQYF. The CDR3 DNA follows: TGTGCCAGCAGTTTAGGGGGACCGCAGTACGAGCAGTACTTC.